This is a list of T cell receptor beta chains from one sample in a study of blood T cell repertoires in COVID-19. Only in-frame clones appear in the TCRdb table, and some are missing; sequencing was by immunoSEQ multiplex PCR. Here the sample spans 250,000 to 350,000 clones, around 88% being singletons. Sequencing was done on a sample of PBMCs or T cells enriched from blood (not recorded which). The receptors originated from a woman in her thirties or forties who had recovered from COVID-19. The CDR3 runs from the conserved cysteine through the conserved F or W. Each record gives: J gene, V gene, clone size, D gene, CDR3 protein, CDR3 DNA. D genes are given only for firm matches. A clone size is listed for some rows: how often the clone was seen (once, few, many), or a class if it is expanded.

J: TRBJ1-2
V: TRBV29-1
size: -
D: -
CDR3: CSVEDQQGVYGYTF
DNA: TGCAGCGTTGAAGATCAACAGGGTGTCTATGGCTACACCTTC

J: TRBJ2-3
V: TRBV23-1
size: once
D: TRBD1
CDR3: CARGNRDRGRKDTQYF
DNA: TGCGCCAGGGGGAACCGGGACAGGGGGCGTAAAGATACGCAGTATTTT

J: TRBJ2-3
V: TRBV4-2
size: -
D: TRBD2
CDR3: CASSQLHGTSGSPAGDTQYF
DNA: TGTGCCAGCAGCCAATTACACGGGACTAGCGGGAGCCCCGCGGGAGATACGCAGTATTTT

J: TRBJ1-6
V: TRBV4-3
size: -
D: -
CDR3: CASSQGGGVNSPLHF
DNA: TGCGCCAGCAGCCAAGGAGGGGGGGTTAATTCACCCCTCCACTTT

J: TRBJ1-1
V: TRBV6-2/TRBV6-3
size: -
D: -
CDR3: CASSYSPHRNTEAFF
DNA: TGTGCCAGCAGTTACTCGCCCCACAGGAACACTGAAGCTTTCTTT

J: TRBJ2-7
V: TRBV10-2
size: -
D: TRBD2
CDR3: CASRNPTSGRPQRSYEQYF
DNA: TGCGCCAGCAGAAACCCTACTAGCGGGAGGCCCCAACGCTCCTACGAGCAGTACTTC

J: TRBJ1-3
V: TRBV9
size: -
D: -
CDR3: CASTPRGAGNTIYF
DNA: TGTGCCAGCACCCCCCGGGGGGCTGGAAACACCATATATTTT

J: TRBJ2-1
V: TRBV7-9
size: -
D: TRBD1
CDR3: CASSLPRNRDSSYNEQFF
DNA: TGTGCCAGCAGCTTACCACGCAACCGGGACAGCTCCTACAATGAGCAGTTCTTC

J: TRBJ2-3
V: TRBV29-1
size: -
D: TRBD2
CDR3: CSVRTGLATDTQYF
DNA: TGCAGCGTCCGCACGGGACTAGCGACAGATACGCAGTATTTT

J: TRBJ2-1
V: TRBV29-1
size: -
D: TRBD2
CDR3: CSVVLAGERNEQFF
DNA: TGCAGCGTTGTTCTAGCGGGAGAACGCAATGAGCAGTTCTTC

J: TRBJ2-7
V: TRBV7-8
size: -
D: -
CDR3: CASSAGQSRYEQYF
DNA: TGTGCCAGCAGCGCGGGACAGTCTCGCTACGAGCAGTACTTC

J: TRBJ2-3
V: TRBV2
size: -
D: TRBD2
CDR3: CASSEELAGRDTQYF
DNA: TGTGCCAGCAGTGAAGAACTAGCGGGAAGAGATACGCAGTATTTT

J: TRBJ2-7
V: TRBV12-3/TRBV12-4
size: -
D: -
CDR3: CASSLERGEQYF
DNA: TGTGCCAGCAGTTTAGAACGGGGCGAGCAGTACTTC

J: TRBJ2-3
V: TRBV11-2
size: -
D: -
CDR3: CASSLEDFRPHTDTQYF
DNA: TGTGCCAGCAGCTTAGAGGATTTCAGGCCCCACACAGATACGCAGTATTTT

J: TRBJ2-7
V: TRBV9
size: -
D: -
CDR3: CASSVGPGHLNEQYF
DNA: TGTGCCAGCAGCGTAGGACCGGGACACCTGAACGAGCAGTACTTC

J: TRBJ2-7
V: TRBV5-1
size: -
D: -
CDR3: CASSFPGATEQYF
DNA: TGCGCCAGCAGCTTTCCAGGGGCGACCGAGCAGTACTTC

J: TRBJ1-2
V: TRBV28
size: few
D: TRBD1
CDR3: CASSLTGDYGYTF
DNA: TGTGCCAGCAGTCTGACAGGGGACTATGGCTACACCTTC

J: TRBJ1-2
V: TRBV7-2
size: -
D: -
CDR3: CASSLVNSPYGYTF
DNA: TGTGCCAGCAGCTTAGTTAACAGTCCCTATGGCTACACCTTC

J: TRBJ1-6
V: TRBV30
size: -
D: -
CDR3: CAWSTGIFSSPLHF
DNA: TGTGCCTGGAGTACAGGGATTTTTAGTTCACCCCTCCACTTT

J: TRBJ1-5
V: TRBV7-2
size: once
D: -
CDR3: CASSLVDSQPQHF
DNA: TGTGCCAGCAGCTTAGTGGACAGTCAGCCCCAGCATTTT

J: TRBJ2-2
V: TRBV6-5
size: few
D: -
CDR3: CASSSGRNTGELFF
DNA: TGTGCCAGCAGCTCCGGGAGGAACACCGGGGAGCTGTTTTTT

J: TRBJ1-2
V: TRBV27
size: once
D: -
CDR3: CASSPWGVNYGYTF
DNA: TGTGCCAGCAGTCCTTGGGGGGTTAACTATGGCTACACCTTC